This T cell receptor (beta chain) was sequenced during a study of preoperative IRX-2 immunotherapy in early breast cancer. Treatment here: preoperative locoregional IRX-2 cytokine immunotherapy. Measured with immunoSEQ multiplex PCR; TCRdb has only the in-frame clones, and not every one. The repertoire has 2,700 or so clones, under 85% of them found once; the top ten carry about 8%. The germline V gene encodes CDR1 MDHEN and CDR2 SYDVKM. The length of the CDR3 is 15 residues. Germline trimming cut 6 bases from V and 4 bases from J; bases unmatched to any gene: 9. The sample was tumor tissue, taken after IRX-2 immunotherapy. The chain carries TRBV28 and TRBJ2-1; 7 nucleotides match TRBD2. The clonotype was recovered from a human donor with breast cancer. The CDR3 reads CASSSAGGGYNEQFF. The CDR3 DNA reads TGTGCCAGCAGCTCCGCTGGCGGGGGATACAATGAGCAGTTCTTC. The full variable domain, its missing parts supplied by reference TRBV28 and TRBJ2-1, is DVKVTQSSRYLVKRTGEKVFLECVQDMDHENMFWYRQDPGLGLRLIYFSYDVKMKEKGDIPEGYSVSREKKERFSLILESASTNQTSMYLCASSSAGGGYNEQFFGPGTRLTVL.